This is a list of T cell receptor beta chains from one sample in a study of beta chain features in type 1 diabetes. The protocol was immunoSEQ multiplex PCR, while the TCRdb copy is restricted to in-frame clones and leaves out a portion. The sample includes over 40,000 clones, approximately 61% of them seen just once. The sequenced material came from Tregs from blood. These receptor sequences come from a young man with type 1 diabetes. Some clones in this sample may be carry-over from other donors' samples. Each CDR3 is given with its conserved first and last residue. D genes are given only for firm matches. Size values are once, few and many counts, or a class for expanded clones, and some rows have none.

len,v_gene,d_gene,j_gene,abundance,CDR3nt,CDR3aa
16,TRBV5-1,TRBD1,TRBJ2-1,once,TGCGCCAGCAGCTTAGGGGCCGGGACAGGGATCAATGAGCAGTTCTTC,CASSLGAGTGINEQFF
12,TRBV7-2,NA,TRBJ2-5,NA,TGTGCCAGCAGCCGGGCGGGGGAGACCCAGTACTTC,CASSRAGETQYF
14,TRBV7-9,NA,TRBJ2-7,NA,TGTGCCAGCAGCCGGCTGGGGACAACCTACGAGCAGTACTTC,CASSRLGTTYEQYF
15,TRBV14,NA,TRBJ1-1,NA,TGTGCCAGCAGCCCCTTCAGGGGACGGAGCACTGAAGCTTTCTTT,CASSPFRGRSTEAFF
11,TRBV29-1,NA,TRBJ1-1,NA,TGCAGCGTGGGGCCAGCAGGTGAAGCTTTCTTT,CSVGPAGEAFF
14,TRBV7-9,NA,TRBJ1-1,NA,TGTGCCAGCAGCCGAGGACAGAGGAACACTGAAGCTTTCTTT,CASSRGQRNTEAFF
18,TRBV5-5,TRBD2,TRBJ2-3,NA,TGTGCCAGCAGCTTGACTAGCGGGGGTATTACTAGCACAGATACGCAGTATTTT,CASSLTSGGITSTDTQYF
16,TRBV6-5,TRBD1,TRBJ1-4,NA,TGTGCCAGCAGTTACTCAGGGGGCGACGCTAATGAAAAACTGTTTTTT,CASSYSGGDANEKLFF
14,TRBV18,TRBD2,TRBJ2-7,NA,TGTGCCAGCTCACCGACTAGCGGGAGGGACGAGCAGTACTTC,CASSPTSGRDEQYF
13,TRBV6-1,NA,TRBJ2-7,NA,TGTGCCAGCAGTGTAACGGTAAACTACGAGCAGTACTTC,CASSVTVNYEQYF
14,TRBV7-3,NA,TRBJ1-6,NA,TGTGCCAGCAGCCGGGGGTCCTATAATTCACCCCTCCACTTT,CASSRGSYNSPLHF
16,TRBV7-9,TRBD1,TRBJ2-3,NA,TGTGCCAGCAGCCAAGCCGGACAGGGAGGCACAGATACGCAGTATTTT,CASSQAGQGGTDTQYF
14,TRBV6-5,NA,TRBJ1-2,NA,TGTGCCAGCAGAAAGACAGTCGAAACCTATGGCTACACCTTC,CASRKTVETYGYTF
14,TRBV25-1,NA,TRBJ2-3,few,TGTGCCAGCAGTGAAGTCTCCAGGACAGATACGCAGTATTTT,CASSEVSRTDTQYF